A selection of T cell receptor beta chains follows, all from one sample in a study of blood T cell repertoires in COVID-19. Clones were sequenced by immunoSEQ multiplex PCR, and TCRdb holds only the in-frame ones, with some missing. The sample includes around 120,000 clones, 90% seen only once; the top ten take 3.5% to 4.5%. Sequencing was carried out using peripheral blood. The receptors were sampled from a woman aged 55-69 years with COVID-19, enrolled during active disease. Both conserved end residues are part of each CDR3. A D gene is named only where the DNA matches it firmly. Some rows have no size entry. The others give once, few or many, or a class for an expanded clone.

d_gene: TRBD2; j_gene: TRBJ2-7; v_gene: TRBV6-5; abundance: once; len: 15; CDR3nt: TGTGCCAGCTCCCTGGGGGGGAGCGGGGCCCACGAGCAGTACTTC; CDR3aa: CASSLGGSGAHEQYF
d_gene: TRBD2; j_gene: TRBJ2-5; v_gene: TRBV7-9; abundance: -; len: 14; CDR3nt: TGTGCCAGCAGCTTAGGGACTAGTGTGGAGACCCAGTACTTC; CDR3aa: CASSLGTSVETQYF
d_gene: -; j_gene: TRBJ2-7; v_gene: TRBV5-1; abundance: -; len: 14; CDR3nt: TGCGCCAGCAGCTTGACAGGGCCTCCTTACGAGCAGTACTTC; CDR3aa: CASSLTGPPYEQYF
d_gene: -; j_gene: TRBJ1-1; v_gene: TRBV9; abundance: -; len: 15; CDR3nt: TGTGCCAGCAGCTTCCTGGCAGGGGCAAGTACTGAAGCTTTCTTT; CDR3aa: CASSFLAGASTEAFF
d_gene: -; j_gene: TRBJ1-4; v_gene: TRBV19; abundance: -; len: 16; CDR3nt: TGTGCCAGTACCAACGGCAGGGGACACCGAGGGGAAAAACTGTTTTTT; CDR3aa: CASTNGRGHRGEKLFF
d_gene: -; j_gene: TRBJ2-7; v_gene: TRBV4-3; abundance: few; len: 19; CDR3nt: TGCGCCAGCAGCCAAGATCACACATATGGGCAGGGGGGCTCCTACGAGCAGTACTTC; CDR3aa: CASSQDHTYGQGGSYEQYF
d_gene: TRBD1; j_gene: TRBJ2-6; v_gene: TRBV4-3; abundance: -; len: 17; CDR3nt: TGCGCCAGCAGCCACGCCCATACAGGGGCTGGGGCCAACGTCCTGACTTTC; CDR3aa: CASSHAHTGAGANVLTF
d_gene: -; j_gene: TRBJ2-5; v_gene: TRBV20-1; abundance: -; len: 11; CDR3nt: TGCAGTTACAGCGGACAAGAGACCCAGTACTTC; CDR3aa: CSYSGQETQYF
d_gene: -; j_gene: TRBJ2-3; v_gene: TRBV7-3; abundance: -; len: 14; CDR3nt: TGTGCCAGCAGCTCCACTAGTTCCACAGATACGCAGTATTTT; CDR3aa: CASSSTSSTDTQYF
d_gene: -; j_gene: TRBJ2-7; v_gene: TRBV6-5; abundance: -; len: 13; CDR3nt: TGTGCCAGCAGCCGGGACACCCGGGGCGAGCAGTACTTC; CDR3aa: CASSRDTRGEQYF
d_gene: -; j_gene: TRBJ1-6; v_gene: TRBV5-4; abundance: -; len: 15; CDR3nt: TGTGCCAGCACGGACGGATCGTCGGGGGTGCTACCCCTCCACTTT; CDR3aa: CASTDGSSGVLPLHF
d_gene: -; j_gene: TRBJ2-1; v_gene: TRBV24-1; abundance: once; len: 16; CDR3nt: TGTGCCACCAGTGATTCGACAGGTTCTAACTACAATGAGCAGTTCTTC; CDR3aa: CATSDSTGSNYNEQFF
d_gene: TRBD1; j_gene: TRBJ1-1; v_gene: TRBV11-2; abundance: -; len: 17; CDR3nt: TGTGCCAGCAGCTTAAATGCGCAGGGGGCTCGATTTGGTGCAGCTTTCTTT; CDR3aa: CASSLNAQGARFGAAFF
d_gene: -; j_gene: TRBJ1-4; v_gene: TRBV3-1/TRBV3-2; abundance: once; len: 11; CDR3nt: TGTGCCAGCAGCCAAGATAGCGGAGTGTTTTTT; CDR3aa: CASSQDSGVFF
d_gene: TRBD1; j_gene: TRBJ1-2; v_gene: TRBV19; abundance: -; len: 13; CDR3nt: TGTGCCAGTAGTACCCGACAGGGTACTAGCTACACCTTC; CDR3aa: CASSTRQGTSYTF